Listed here are 26 T cell receptor beta chains from one sample, sequenced in a study of T cells in Graves' hyperthyroidism and ophthalmopathy. Regions amplified from RNA transcripts were the TCR beta CDR3 regions. A first-round RT-PCR of the TCR CDR3 used the HTBI primer set. TCRdb itself ran the multiplex PCR reads through MiXCR, one entry per CDR3 protein. The sample carries around 200,000 distinct CDR3 sequences, approximately 20% recorded once. The specimen was blood. Receptor source: a man aged 35 to 55 with Graves' hyperthyroidism.

This clonotype showed up many times. CDR3 nucleotides: TGCGCCAGCAGCGGCGGGACAGGGAAATACGGCTACACCTTC. This encodes CASSGGTGKYGYTF. The chain links TRBV5-1 to TRBJ1-2; TRBD1 agrees at 9 bases. J lost 8 bases, V lost 4 bases, and 9 bases had no gene match. This CDR3 contains 14 residues. Germline values: CDR1 SGHRS, CDR2 YFSETQ.

The chain joins TRBV4-1 to TRBJ2-5; D is possibly TRBD1 (5 bases). CDR3 size: 14 residues. The germline V and J ends were trimmed by 0 bases and 5 bases, with 10 bases remaining between them. Germline V gene lookup returns CDR1 MGHRA and CDR2 YSYEKL. CDR3 sequence reads: CASSQETGWETQYF. CDR3 sequence (DNA): TGCGCCAGCAGCCAAGAAACAGGTTGGGAGACCCAGTACTTC.

The genes are TRBV2 and TRBJ2-1; TRBD2 matches at 9 bases. The germline CDR1 and CDR2 sequences are SNHLY and FYNNEI. CDR3 length: 15 amino acids. The trim removed 3 bases at V and 5 bases at J, leaving 5 bases unmatched. For the CDR3, the DNA is TGTGCCAGCAGTGAGGGCTTAGCGGGGGACAATGAGCAGTTCTTC. Amino acids: CASSEGLAGDNEQFF.

This clonotype was seen many times. Written as DNA, the CDR3 is TGTGCCAGCAGCGCTGCCGGGGGGGGAATGCAGCCCCAGCATTTT. Encoded protein: CASSAAGGGMQPQHF. J is TRBJ1-5 and V is TRBV9; D may be TRBD1 (5 bases). The germline V gene encodes CDR1 SGDLS and CDR2 YYNGEE. The CDR3 loop spans 15 amino acids. The ends were cut back, 3 bases at V and 7 bases at J, with 17 bases in the middle. The whole variable domain, filled in from reference TRBV9 and TRBJ1-5, reads DSGVTQTPKHLITATGQRVTLRCSPRSGDLSVYWYQQSLDQGLQFLIQYYNGEERAKGNILERFSAQQFPDLHSELNLSSLELGDSALYFCASSAAGGGMQPQHFGDGTRLSIL.

This clonotype has ten or more counts. This CDR3 reads CASSDRTDRNADTQYF. As DNA, the CDR3 is TGTGCCAGCAGTGATCGGACCGACCGGAACGCAGATACGCAGTATTTT. This chain connects TRBV2 to TRBJ2-3; no definite D call. V lost 3 bases, J lost 4 bases, and 17 bases lay in between. The germline gives CDR1 SNHLY, CDR2 FYNNEI. This CDR3 has 16 amino acids.

CDR3 sequence (DNA): TGTGCCAGCTCACCATTCTCAGGGAGGAACACTGAAGCTTTCTTT. This gives the protein CASSPFSGRNTEAFF. V usage is TRBV18 and J usage is TRBJ1-1; a weak D match, TRBD1 (5 bases). V was shortened by 2 bases and J by 1 base, with 11 bases between the two germline ends. CDR3 length: 15 residues. CDR1 is KGHSH, CDR2 LQKENI, per germline.

This clonotype was seen repeatedly, ten times or more. The J gene is TRBJ1-5, the V gene TRBV27; D gene ambiguous. V lost 5 bases and J lost 5, with 13 bases in between. The germline V gene encodes CDR1 MNHEY and CDR2 SMNVEV (reference sequence). This CDR3 has 14 amino acids. The CDR3 DNA sequence: TGTGCCAGCAGTCCCGCAGGAGGTTATCAGCCCCAGCATTTT. Protein: CASSPAGGYQPQHF.

This clonotype showed up many times. J is TRBJ1-1 and V is TRBV7-9; D perhaps matches TRBD1 (5 bases). The CDR3 totals 13 residues. V lost 8 bases and J lost 0, with 10 bases in between. In germline, CDR1 is SEHNR, CDR2 FQNEAQ (reference sequence). This CDR3 reads CASLGVLNTEAFF. The CDR3 nucleotides are TGTGCCAGCTTGGGGGTCTTGAACACTGAAGCTTTCTTT. The variable domain in full, completed from reference TRBV7-9 and TRBJ1-1, reads DTGVSQNPRHKITKRGQNVTFRCDPISEHNRLYWYRQTLGQGPEFLTYFQNEAQLEKSRLLSDRFSAERPKGSFSTLEIQRTEQGDSAMYLCASLGVLNTEAFFGQGTRLTVV.

There are many counts of this clonotype. The rearrangement uses TRBV28 and TRBJ1-2; D remains ambiguous. In germline, CDR1 is MDHEN, CDR2 SYDVKM. The ends were cut back, 3 bases at V and 7 bases at J, with 12 bases in the middle. CDR3 size: 13 residues. The CDR3 nucleotides read TGTGCCAGCAGTTTTTTCCACGGCGGTGGCTACACCTTC. Amino acids: CASSFFHGGGYTF.

Turning to this clonotype: A much larger clone differs from this one at a single base, so this may be a read error. This sequence joins TRBV2 and TRBJ2-3; a weak D match, TRBD2 (5 bases). The CDR3 covers 13 residues. Germline V gives CDR1 SNHLY, CDR2 FYNNEI. For the CDR3, the DNA is TGTGCCATCAGTGAGGGCAGCAGGGATACGCAGTATTTT. Amino acids: CAISEGSRDTQYF.

As concerns this clonotype: A clone one base away is much larger, so this may be a read error. The chain recombines TRBV9 with TRBJ1-5, with 8 bases fitting TRBD1. The CDR3 runs to 13 residues. Per germline, CDR1 SGDLS and CDR2 YYNGEE. The trim removed 3 bases at V and 7 bases at J, leaving 3 bases unmatched. The CDR3 coding sequence is TGTGCCAGCAGCGACGGGACAGGCCAGCCCCAGCATTTT. Translation gives CASSDGTGQPQHF.

This clonotype was picked up a small number of times. The V call is TRBV4-2, the J call TRBJ1-2; D is perhaps TRBD1 (5 bases). Trimming left V 4 bases short and J 5 bases short, with 17 bases between. The CDR3 has 15 residues. Germline CDR1 reads LGHNA; CDR2 reads YNFKEQ. CDR3 in DNA: TGTGCCAGCAGCCTCGGGCAGGGTGGTACTTATGGCTACACCTTC. Its protein is CASSLGQGGTYGYTF.

At least ten counts were recorded for this clonotype. This chain uses TRBV7-9 with TRBJ2-3; 12 bases align to TRBD2. Looked up from germline, CDR1 is SEHNR and CDR2 is FQNEAQ (reference sequence). Unmatched junction bases numbered 0, after V lost 4 bases and J lost 1 base. The CDR3 extends over 15 amino acids. The chain's CDR3 is CASSWTSGGTDTQYF. CDR3 DNA sequence: TGTGCCAGCAGCTGGACTAGCGGGGGCACAGATACGCAGTATTTT. Complete variable domain (other parts from reference TRBV7-9 and TRBJ2-3): DTGVSQNPRHKITKRGQNVTFRCDPISEHNRLYWYRQTLGQGPEFLTYFQNEAQLEKSRLLSDRFSAERPKGSFSTLEIQRTEQGDSAMYLCASSWTSGGTDTQYFGPGTRLTVL.

The chain carries TRBV12-3 or TRBV12-4 and TRBJ1-6; weak D call: TRBD1 (6 bases). The V and J ends lost 5 bases and 15 bases respectively, with 17 bases between them. This CDR3 is 13 amino acids long. CDR3 loop: CASSPERGGLLHF. The CDR3 bases are TGTGCCAGCAGTCCGGAGAGGGGGGGCCTCCTCCACTTT.

The V call is TRBV5-6, the J call TRBJ2-1; D uncertain. Looked up from germline, CDR1 is SGHDT and CDR2 is YYEEEE. The V and J ends lost 4 bases and 4 bases respectively, with 15 bases between them. The length of the CDR3 is 15 residues. In nucleotides, the CDR3 is TGTGCCAGCAGCCCAGTCGCGAGAAGTTACAATGAGCAGTTCTTC. Amino acids: CASSPVARSYNEQFF. The full variable domain, with the rest looked up from reference TRBV5-6 and TRBJ2-1, is DAGVTQSPTHLIKTRGQQVTLRCSPKSGHDTVSWYQQALGQGPQFIFQYYEEEERQRGNFPDRFSGHQFPNYSSELNVNALLLGDSALYLCASSPVARSYNEQFFGPGTRLTVL.

This clonotype has only a few counts. V is TRBV5-1 and J is TRBJ1-1; 9 bases fit TRBD1. J was trimmed by 3 bases and V by 4 bases; bases with no gene match: 10. Germline values: CDR1 SGHRS, CDR2 YFSETQ. This CDR3 is built from 16 residues. DNA of the CDR3: TGCGCCAGCAGCCCTACAGGGGGCGCGAGGTACACTGAAGCTTTCTTT. The encoded protein is CASSPTGGARYTEAFF.

The chain has TRBV15 and TRBJ1-5; perhaps TRBD1 as D (5 bases). Germline CDR1 and CDR2: LNHNV and YYDKDF (reference sequence). The V end was cut by 4 bases, the J end by 1 base, with 14 bases between. This CDR3 is built from 16 residues. CDR3 protein: CATSTVGTASNQPQHF. CDR3 coding DNA: TGTGCCACCAGCACCGTCGGGACCGCGAGCAATCAGCCCCAGCATTTT.

This clonotype was seen repeatedly, ten times or more. V is TRBV27 and J is TRBJ2-3, with 9 bases lining up with TRBD2. V shed 0 bases and J 1 base; nucleotides not matched to a gene: 8. This CDR3 spans 18 amino acids. From germline, CDR1 is MNHEY and CDR2 SMNVEV (reference sequence). The CDR3 region has the DNA TGTGCCAGCAGTTTATCGGTCCTTAGCGGGGGTGGCACAGATACGCAGTATTTT. Residues: CASSLSVLSGGGTDTQYF.

Many counts were recorded for this clonotype. The V gene is TRBV9, the J gene TRBJ1-1; maybe TRBD1 (5 bases). There are 14 residues in the CDR3. Germline CDR1 SGDLS, CDR2 YYNGEE. Trimming removed 0 bases at V and 5 bases at J, with 11 bases between. In DNA form, the CDR3 reads TGTGCCAGCAGCGTAGCAGCCGCAGGGACTGAAGCTTTCTTT. Protein: CASSVAAAGTEAFF.

In this sample, this clonotype turned up many times. CDR3 DNA sequence: TGCGCCAGCAGCATACAGGTTTCAAACACTGAAGCTTTCTTT. It encodes CASSIQVSNTEAFF. J is TRBJ1-1 and V is TRBV5-1; D is possibly TRBD1 (5 bases). V gave up 4 bases and J gave up 2 bases, with 12 bases separating them. Germline V gene sequence: CDR1 SGHRS, CDR2 YFSETQ. The CDR3 is 14 amino acids. Full variable domain (remainder filled in from reference TRBV5-1 and TRBJ1-1): KAGVTQTPRYLIKTRGQQVTLSCSPISGHRSVSWYQQTPGQGLQFLFEYFSETQRNKGNFPGRFSGRQFSNSRSEMNVSTLELGDSALYLCASSIQVSNTEAFFGQGTRLTVV.

A few counts support this clonotype. The chain joins TRBV27 to TRBJ2-7; 7 bases fit TRBD2. This CDR3 is built from 13 residues. The germline gives CDR1 MNHEY, CDR2 SMNVEV (reference sequence). After removal of 3 bases from V and 2 bases from J, the junction contained 1 base not matched to a gene. CDR3 amino acids: CASSFSGTYEQYF. The CDR3 nucleotides read TGTGCCAGCAGTTTCAGCGGGACCTACGAGCAGTACTTC.

The chain links TRBV5-4 to TRBJ1-2; D possibly corresponds to TRBD1 (5 bases). V lost 4 bases to trimming and J lost 4 bases, with 14 bases between them. This CDR3 region has 14 residues. CDR1 SGHNT and CDR2 YYREEE come from the germline V gene (reference sequence). For the CDR3, the DNA is TGTGCCAGCAGCAATGCGGGGCAGACCTATGGCTACACCTTC. This gives the protein CASSNAGQTYGYTF.

This clonotype occurred many times. The genes are TRBV20-1 and TRBJ1-1; D is undetermined. The V gene lost 2 bases and the J gene lost 6 bases, with 7 bases spanning the gap. CDR1 DFQATT and CDR2 SNEGSKA come from the germline V gene (reference sequence). The CDR3 is 11 amino acids. The CDR3 spells CSARWVSEAFF. As DNA, the CDR3 is TGCAGTGCTAGATGGGTTTCTGAAGCTTTCTTT.

This clonotype has at least ten counts. This chain links TRBV27 with TRBJ2-5, with D possibly called TRBD1 or TRBD2 (5 bases each). The CDR3 extends over 12 amino acids. Trimming cost V 1 base and J 5 bases, with 5 bases left between them. CDR1 and CDR2 from the germline V gene are MNHEY and SMNVEV (reference sequence). CDR3 amino acids: CASSLWGETQYF. CDR3 nucleotide sequence: TGTGCCAGCAGTTTATGGGGGGAGACCCAGTACTTC.

This rearrangement joins TRBV6-1 to TRBJ2-2; D gene unclear. Germline CDR1 MNHNS, CDR2 SASEGT. With 4 bases removed from V and 1 base from J, the gap between germline ends came to 10 bases. The CDR3 runs 15 residues. The CDR3 bases are TGTGCCAGCAGTGCCTTCACAGTGAACACCGGGGAGCTGTTTTTT. Its translation is CASSAFTVNTGELFF.

This clonotype was counted ten times or more. The chain is built from TRBV29-1 and TRBJ2-1; tentative D call: TRBD1 (5 bases). The CDR3 loop spans 14 amino acids. Germline V CDR1 and CDR2: SQVTM, ANQGSEA. Between the trimmed V and J ends, which lost 6 bases and 3 bases, there was a span of 15 bases. This CDR3 reads CSVERQGVYNEQFF. CDR3 nucleotide sequence: TGCAGCGTGGAACGGCAGGGTGTCTACAATGAGCAGTTCTTC.